The rows below give T cell receptor beta chains drawn from one sample of a study of cytomegalovirus exposure and HLA in healthy donors. Profiling relied on immunoSEQ multiplex PCR, and the TCRdb table lists in-frame clones only, not all of them. The sample has some 150,000 clones; just under 90% are singletons. The sequenced sample consisted of PBMCs. These receptors all stem from a woman in her 30s in good health and CMV-seronegative. Both conserved end residues are part of each CDR3. Each record gives: V gene, clone size, J gene, D gene, CDR3 DNA, CDR3 protein. D genes are given only for firm matches. Some rows mark clone size as missing; the rest say once, few, many or name a class of expanded clone.

>TRBV4-3|.|TRBJ2-7|.
TGCGCCAGCAGTAGATCTCAGGGGGGCTACGAGCAGTACTTC
CASSRSQGGYEQYF
>TRBV7-9|.|TRBJ2-7|TRBD1
TGTGCCAGCAGCCAGGGGGCGGGGTGGGACTACGAGCAGTACTTC
CASSQGAGWDYEQYF
>TRBV19|.|TRBJ1-1|.
TGTGCCAGTCAGCCCGACAGGTCAAACACTGAAGCTTTCTTT
CASQPDRSNTEAFF
>TRBV6-5|few|TRBJ1-1|TRBD1
TGTGCCAGCAGCAAGACAGGGGGCTACACTGAAGCTTTCTTT
CASSKTGGYTEAFF
>TRBV6-4|.|TRBJ2-7|TRBD2
TGTGCCAGCAGTTACTCTAGCGGCTCCTACGAGCAGTACTTC
CASSYSSGSYEQYF
>TRBV30|.|TRBJ1-1|.
TGTGCGTCAGGGGTCTCCGGTTCGGCTTTCTTT
CASGVSGSAFF
>TRBV7-9|once|TRBJ1-4|.
TGTGCCAGCAGCTTAAGTCAAGGGGTATGGCATGAAAAACTGTTTTTT
CASSLSQGVWHEKLFF
>TRBV10-3|.|TRBJ2-7|TRBD2
TGTGCCATCAGTGGACTCGCGGGAGGTTCCTACGAGCAGTACTTC
CAISGLAGGSYEQYF
>TRBV6-6|.|TRBJ2-3|TRBD1
TGTGCCAGCACGTCAGTCAGGGGGCTCACAGATACGCAGTATTTT
CASTSVRGLTDTQYF
>TRBV4-1|.|TRBJ2-7|TRBD1
TGCGCCAGCAGCCAAGATTGGGGGACAGCTTACGAGCAGTACTTC
CASSQDWGTAYEQYF
>TRBV7-2|.|TRBJ2-5|.
TGTGCCAGCAGCTCCGAAGAGACCCAGTACTTC
CASSSEETQYF
>TRBV21-1|.|TRBJ1-2|.
TGTGCCAGCAGCAATGACAGGAACTATGGCTACACCTTC
CASSNDRNYGYTF
>TRBV19|few|TRBJ2-5|TRBD2
TGTGCCAGTAGTGGACTAGGCGGGACCCAGTACTTC
CASSGLGGTQYF
>TRBV11-2|.|TRBJ2-1|TRBD2
TGTGCCAGCAGCTTAGAAGCGGGAGACATGAATGAGCAGTTCTTC
CASSLEAGDMNEQFF
>TRBV18|.|TRBJ1-5|TRBD1
TGTGCCAGCTCAACGACAGGGTATCAGCCCCAGCATTTT
CASSTTGYQPQHF
>TRBV4-3|.|TRBJ2-6|TRBD1
TGCGCCAGCAGCCAAGATCTTTCAGGGGGTGCTGGGGCCAACGTCCTGACTTTC
CASSQDLSGGAGANVLTF
>TRBV10-3|few|TRBJ2-6|TRBD1
TGTGCCATCAGTCTTTCCGGGACAGGGGGCTCTGGGGCCAACGTCCTGACTTTC
CAISLSGTGGSGANVLTF
>TRBV29-1|.|TRBJ2-1|TRBD2
TGCAGCGACCGAACCCTAGCGGGAGTATTGAATGAGCAGTTCTTC
CSDRTLAGVLNEQFF
>TRBV6-5|once|TRBJ2-7|.
TGTGCCAGCAGTACCTATAGCGGAACCTACGAGCAGTACTTC
CASSTYSGTYEQYF
>TRBV28|.|TRBJ1-1|.
TGTGCCAGCAGCCTTGGCAACACTGAAGCTTTCTTT
CASSLGNTEAFF
>TRBV19|.|TRBJ1-5|.
TGTGCCAGTAGTTTCCCGACTGCGCAGCCCCAGCATTTT
CASSFPTAQPQHF
>TRBV4-3|.|TRBJ1-5|TRBD1
TGCGCCAGCAGCCAAGATTTTGTGACAGGGGGTCAGCCCCAGCATTTT
CASSQDFVTGGQPQHF
>TRBV10-3|once|TRBJ2-5|TRBD1
TGTGCCATCAGTCCTTGGCCGACCGGGACAGGGGAAGAGACCCAGTACTTC
CAISPWPTGTGEETQYF
>TRBV7-9|.|TRBJ2-4|TRBD1
TGTGCCAGCAGCCTAGGACAGGTACCAAACATTCAGTACTTC
CASSLGQVPNIQYF
>TRBV10-3|.|TRBJ2-1|.
TGTGCCATCAGTCTCCGGGACTCAACCTACAATGAGCAGTTCTTC
CAISLRDSTYNEQFF
>TRBV29-1|.|TRBJ2-1|.
TGCAGCGTTGTTCTAGCAGGCTACTACAATGAGCAGTTCTTC
CSVVLAGYYNEQFF
>TRBV19|.|TRBJ1-5|.
TGTGCCAGTAGTCCCGGGGTGGTGGAGGGCAATCAGCCCCAGCATTTT
CASSPGVVEGNQPQHF
>TRBV6-1|.|TRBJ2-3|TRBD2
TGTGCCAGCAGTAACCACCGGACTAGCGGAGATACGCAGTATTTT
CASSNHRTSGDTQYF
>TRBV6-6|.|TRBJ1-2|.
TGTGCCAGCAGCTTGGGAGACTATGGCTACACCTTC
CASSLGDYGYTF
>TRBV27|.|TRBJ2-1|.
TGTGCCAGCAGTTTCCTAGCTAATGAGCAGTTCTTC
CASSFLANEQFF
>TRBV4-3|.|TRBJ2-3|TRBD2
TGCGCCAGCAGCTCGGGACTACCCGAGGATACGCAGTATTTT
CASSSGLPEDTQYF
>TRBV11-2|.|TRBJ2-7|.
TGTGCCAGCAGCTTAGTGTGGGAGCCCTACGAGCAGTACTTC
CASSLVWEPYEQYF
>TRBV4-3|.|TRBJ2-3|TRBD2
TGCGCCAGCAGCCAAGGGGGACTAGCGACGTCAGATACGCAGTATTTT
CASSQGGLATSDTQYF
>TRBV2|.|TRBJ2-3|TRBD1
TGTGCCAGCAAGAGGACAGGGGGCACAGATACGCAGTATTTT
CASKRTGGTDTQYF
>TRBV9|.|TRBJ1-2|.
TGTGCCAGCAGCGTCGGTTATGGCTACACCTTC
CASSVGYGYTF
>TRBV5-4|.|TRBJ1-1|TRBD1
TGTGCCAGCAGCTTAGACAGGGGCCTTAGCATGAACACTGAAGCTTTCTTT
CASSLDRGLSMNTEAFF
>TRBV1|.|TRBJ2-7|.
TGCACCAGCAGCCAAGGGTCTGTTACCTACGAGCAGTACTTC
CTSSQGSVTYEQYF
>TRBV29-1|.|TRBJ2-5|.
TGCAGCGTTGGGGGCAGCGCCCTGGAGACCCAGTACTTC
CSVGGSALETQYF
>TRBV5-4|.|TRBJ2-5|TRBD1
TGTGCCAGCAGCACGGACAGGGTAAAACCAACCTATCAAGAGACCCAGTACTTC
CASSTDRVKPTYQETQYF
>TRBV19|.|TRBJ1-3|.
TGTGCCAGTAGTATCGTCGGGAGCTCTGGAAACACCATATATTTT
CASSIVGSSGNTIYF
>TRBV15|.|TRBJ2-1|TRBD2
TGTGCCACCAGCAGAGATCTAACTAGCGGGGGGGGTTACAATGAGCAGTTCTTC
CATSRDLTSGGGYNEQFF
>TRBV6-5|.|TRBJ2-3|TRBD2
TGTGCCAGCAGTCCTCTAGCGGGGGGGCCAGATACGCAGTATTTT
CASSPLAGGPDTQYF
>TRBV10-3|.|TRBJ2-1|.
TGTGCCATCAGTGAGTCGAGGCGAATCAATGAGCAGTTCTTC
CAISESRRINEQFF
>TRBV28|.|TRBJ1-1|.
TGTGCCAGCAGTTTAAGGGAGTCTGAGACTGAAGCTTTCTTT
CASSLRESETEAFF
>TRBV5-5|.|TRBJ2-5|TRBD2
TGTGCCAGCAGCTGCACTAGCGGGGAAACCTCGACGTACTTC
CASSCTSGETSTYF
>TRBV4-1|.|TRBJ2-5|TRBD2
TGCGCCAGCAGCCAAGACCCCGGACTAGCGGGGGGCCAAGAGACCCAGTACTTC
CASSQDPGLAGGQETQYF
>TRBV7-9|.|TRBJ1-1|TRBD1
TGTGCCAGCAGCCCGGGACAGGGAAGAAAAACTGAAGCTTTCTTT
CASSPGQGRKTEAFF